Reported below is one T cell receptor (beta chain). Its specificity is not known. The CDR3 is made up of 13 amino acids. Deletions cut 4 bases from V and 5 bases from J, with 12 bases between. Germline CDR1 is SGHTS and CDR2 is YDEGEE. Sequencing used immunoSEQ multiplex PCR; TCRdb keeps in-frame clones, though not all of them. The sample has 150,000 to 200,000 clones, nearly 95% seen once. The data derive from a study of T cell responses to AZD1222 COVID-19 vaccine. Regarding the study as a whole: Per reports, nearly half of all spike-specific TCRs target regions that are unmutated in variants. Spike-specific TCR breadth and depth grew following two AZD1222 doses. Clonal diversity was possibly underestimated, and white British individuals and females predominated among donors.

This chain connects TRBV5-8 to TRBJ1-2; no definite D call. The sequences come from peripheral blood, collected 28 days after the second AZD1222 dose. This clonotype originated in an adult who received the AZD1222 COVID-19 vaccine. This chain's CDR3 is CASSPFSPYGYTF. CDR3 in DNA: TGTGCCAGCAGCCCCTTCTCACCGTATGGCTACACCTTC.